These 15 T cell receptor beta chains were all obtained from the same sample, sequenced in a study of CD8 T cells in Susac syndrome. Random hexamers were used to reverse transcribe an amount of roughly 0.45 to 1 ug RNA. TCRdb recomputed calls from the immunoSEQ multiplex PCR reads with MiXCR, one row per CDR3 protein. The table lists some 260,000 distinct CDR3 sequences, roughly 84% of them singletons. The sample was CD8+ T cells from PBMCs. These receptors were collected from a human donor with multiple sclerosis.

The chain carries TRBV30 and TRBJ1-5, with 7 bases lining up with TRBD1. CDR3 length: 13 amino acids. The germline V gene has CDR1 GTSNPN and CDR2 SVGIG (reference sequence). The V gene end was trimmed by 3 bases and the J gene end by 7 bases; junction bases not matched to a gene: 6. The CDR3 DNA reads TGTGCCTGGAGCGCCGTGACAGGGCAGCCCCAGCATTTT. Translating it yields CAWSAVTGQPQHF.

The chain combines TRBV9 with TRBJ2-1; D not resolved. The CDR3 spans 14 residues. Per the germline V gene, CDR1 is SGDLS and CDR2 is YYNGEE. V was pared by 4 bases and J by 4 bases, with 12 bases between. The CDR3 DNA sequence: TGTGCCAGCAGCCTCTCTCGGACGTACAATGAGCAGTTCTTC. Protein sequence: CASSLSRTYNEQFF. Combining the CDR3 with reference TRBV9 and TRBJ2-1 gives the whole variable domain DSGVTQTPKHLITATGQRVTLRCSPRSGDLSVYWYQQSLDQGLQFLIQYYNGEERAKGNILERFSAQQFPDLHSELNLSSLELGDSALYFCASSLSRTYNEQFFGPGTRLTVL.

The chain recombines TRBV2 with TRBJ2-3; 10 nucleotides align to TRBD2. CDR3 length: 16 residues. Per the germline V gene, CDR1 is SNHLY and CDR2 is FYNNEI. The J segment lost 2 bases and the V segment lost 10 bases, leaving 12 bases of the junction unmatched. CDR3: CATISRTSGNTDTQYF. The CDR3 DNA reads as TGTGCCACCATAAGTCGGACTAGCGGTAACACAGATACGCAGTATTTT.

The chain couples TRBV28 to TRBJ2-3, with D maybe TRBD2 (6 bases). The germline V gene encodes CDR1 MDHEN and CDR2 SYDVKM. The CDR3 has 14 amino acids. The germline V and J ends were trimmed by 3 bases and 4 bases, with 11 bases remaining between them. The CDR3 region is CASSLGLVPDTQYF. The CDR3 region has the DNA TGTGCCAGCAGTTTGGGACTTGTTCCAGATACGCAGTATTTT.

This rearrangement joins TRBV3-1 to TRBJ2-1, with D possibly matching TRBD2 (5 bases). The germline gives CDR1 LGHDT, CDR2 YNNKEL (reference sequence). V was cut by 4 bases and J by 3 bases, with 13 bases left in between. The CDR3 loop spans 15 amino acids. This chain's CDR3 is CASSPPSGYYNEQFF. The CDR3 DNA sequence: TGTGCCAGCAGCCCGCCAAGCGGCTACTACAATGAGCAGTTCTTC.

This chain uses TRBV28 with TRBJ2-5; D is undetermined. The length of the CDR3 is 15 residues. The germline gives CDR1 MDHEN, CDR2 SYDVKM. The V end lost 3 bases, the J end lost 4 bases, and 15 bases lay between the germline ends. The CDR3 DNA reads TGTGCCAGCAGTTTTCGCCCGAAGTCTACAGAGACCCAGTACTTC. Protein product: CASSFRPKSTETQYF.

Only one count was recorded for this clonotype. This chain joins TRBV15 and TRBJ2-1; no firm D call. CDR1 and CDR2 (germline): LNHNV, YYDKDF (reference sequence). The ends were cut back, 0 bases at V and 12 bases at J, with 21 bases in the middle. This CDR3 is 16 amino acids long. The CDR3 here is CATSRDRLKVEVGQFF. CDR3 DNA: TGTGCCACCAGCAGAGATCGTTTGAAGGTAGAGGTCGGGCAGTTCTTC. Filled out from reference TRBV15 and TRBJ2-1, the complete variable domain reads DAMVIQNPRYQVTQFGKPVTLSCSQTLNHNVMYWYQQKSSQAPKLLFHYYDKDFNNEADTPDNFQSRRPNTSFCFLDIRSPGLGDTAMYLCATSRDRLKVEVGQFFGPGTRLTVL.

V usage is TRBV27 and J usage is TRBJ1-1; 7 bases fit TRBD1. Germline V gene data show CDR1 as MNHEY and CDR2 as SMNVEV (reference sequence). The CDR3 contains 14 residues. J gave up 1 base and V 4 bases, and 3 bases lay outside the gene matches. The CDR3 DNA reads TGTGCCAGCAGTTCCGACAGGGCGAACACTGAAGCTTTCTTT. The encoded protein is CASSSDRANTEAFF.

About this clonotype: The junction shows a germline mismatch at one end, possibly a read error. This chain links TRBV7-9 with TRBJ1-1; 7 positions match TRBD1. This CDR3 is 15 amino acids long. In germline, CDR1 is SEHNR, CDR2 FQNEAQ (reference sequence). Here the CDR3 reads CTSSLDRSGKTEAFF. The CDR3 DNA reads as TGTACCAGCAGCTTGGACAGGAGTGGGAAAACTGAAGCTTTCTTT.

This clonotype was detected once. The V call is TRBV7-8, the J call TRBJ2-2; no firm D call. The length of the CDR3 is 14 residues. CDR1 is SGHVS, CDR2 FQNEAQ, per germline. V was trimmed by 5 bases and J by 3 bases, leaving 10 bases between them. As DNA, the CDR3 is TGTGCCAGCAGCCCCCACAAGTACACCGGGGAGCTGTTTTTT. The encoded protein is CASSPHKYTGELFF.

The chain couples TRBV9 to TRBJ1-5; tentative D call: TRBD1 (5 bases). The ends were cut back, 4 bases at V and 3 bases at J, with 14 bases in the middle. This CDR3 contains 15 residues. Looked up from germline, CDR1 is SGDLS and CDR2 is YYNGEE. The CDR3 sequence is CASSTSGGINQPQHF. As DNA, the CDR3 is TGTGCCAGCAGCACCTCCGGGGGGATCAATCAGCCCCAGCATTTT.

The chain has TRBV6-2 or TRBV6-3 and TRBJ2-7; TRBD1 or TRBD2 may be the D gene (5 bases each). The V gene lost 3 bases and the J gene lost 4 bases, with 13 bases spanning the gap. The V gene's germline CDR1 is MNHEY and CDR2 SVGEGT. The CDR3 runs to 14 residues. Here the CDR3 reads CASSYGDVQYEQYF. The CDR3 DNA follows: TGTGCCAGCAGTTATGGGGACGTCCAGTACGAGCAGTACTTC.

The chain employs TRBV19 and TRBJ2-6; D not certain. Germline-derived CDR1 and CDR2 are LNHDA and SQIVND (reference sequence). The CDR3 sequence is 19 residues long. V lost 3 bases to trimming and J lost 0 bases, with 18 bases between them. CDR3 in amino acids: CASSITTIPRTSGANVLTF. CDR3 nucleotide sequence: TGTGCCAGTAGTATTACCACGATACCCCGGACCTCTGGGGCCAACGTCCTGACTTTC.

This clonotype was seen only a few times. The chain combines TRBV2 with TRBJ1-1, with D possibly TRBD1 on 6 matching bases. This CDR3 contains 13 residues. The germline V and J ends were trimmed by 7 bases and 2 bases, with 11 bases remaining between them. CDR1 is SNHLY, CDR2 FYNNEI, per germline. The CDR3 reads CASNTGLNTEAFF. The CDR3 DNA follows: TGTGCCAGCAATACAGGGCTTAACACTGAAGCTTTCTTT.

V is TRBV29-1 and J is TRBJ2-1; D perhaps matches TRBD2 (7 bases). CDR1 is SQVTM, CDR2 ANQGSEA, per germline. Trimming took off 4 bases at V and 2 bases at J, with 18 bases between the two ends. This CDR3 is 16 amino acids long. CDR3 protein: CSVVGGGSPAYNEQFF. In DNA, the CDR3 is TGCAGCGTTGTTGGGGGCGGGAGTCCCGCCTACAATGAGCAGTTCTTC.